The rows below give T cell receptor beta chains drawn from one sample of a study of blood T cell repertoires in COVID-19. Profiling relied on immunoSEQ multiplex PCR, and the TCRdb table lists in-frame clones only, not all of them. This table holds about 140,000 clones, more than 70% found once. Sequenced sample: peripheral blood. The receptor source for this set is a man aged 50-59 years with active or convalescent COVID-19. Each CDR3 is given with its conserved first and last residue. D genes are given only for firm matches.

V	J	D	CDR3
TRBV5-1	TRBJ2-7	TRBD2	CASSLAGGAQAYEQYF
TRBV6-6	TRBJ2-3	TRBD2	CASSKLAGATDTQYF
TRBV15	TRBJ2-7	NA	CATSRALGLLEQYF
TRBV3-1/TRBV3-2	TRBJ2-5	TRBD1	CASSRGQGEGETQYF
TRBV9	TRBJ2-7	NA	CASSVDSTYEQYF
TRBV24-1	TRBJ2-7	TRBD1	CATSDSRDRGDEQYF
TRBV5-4	TRBJ2-3	TRBD2	CASSSTSGRYSDTQYF
TRBV27	TRBJ2-7	NA	CASRNTSYEQYF
TRBV7-2	TRBJ2-7	TRBD1	CASSLQTGKRNEQYF
TRBV6-2/TRBV6-3	TRBJ1-2	NA	CASSLRVNYGYTF
TRBV6-5	TRBJ1-1	TRBD1	CASRTGGGSEAFF
TRBV19	TRBJ1-2	TRBD1	CASSVRDRANYGYTF
TRBV7-3	TRBJ1-3	NA	CASSLGAGSGNTIYF
TRBV5-1	TRBJ1-5	NA	CASSVDTNQPQHF
TRBV18	TRBJ2-7	TRBD1	CASSPTGQAYEQYF
TRBV19	TRBJ1-5	NA	CASSISGAGNQPQHF
TRBV3-1/TRBV3-2	TRBJ2-2	NA	CASSESGLFTGELFF
TRBV5-1	TRBJ2-1	TRBD2	CASGLAGGYNEQFF
TRBV12-3/TRBV12-4	TRBJ2-1	TRBD2	CASGAGVPPEQFF
TRBV7-9	TRBJ2-5	TRBD1	CASSPGQGQETQYF
TRBV18	TRBJ1-5	TRBD1	CASSTGQNQPQHF
TRBV4-1	TRBJ2-7	NA	CASSQEMRAYEQYF
TRBV7-9	TRBJ2-7	NA	CASSFSSEQYF
TRBV2	TRBJ2-1	TRBD1	CATSYDRVGLNEQFF
TRBV5-6	TRBJ2-7	NA	CASSLIEGPDEQYF
TRBV9	TRBJ2-5	TRBD1	CASSGDSQETQYF
TRBV7-9	TRBJ1-3	NA	CASSLAGLGNTIYF
TRBV5-6	TRBJ1-6	TRBD1	CASSDRDRSRAALHF
TRBV14	TRBJ2-5	NA	CASSLISGTQYF
TRBV2	TRBJ2-7	TRBD2	CASRPSGSGHEQYF
TRBV28	TRBJ2-5	NA	CASSLVGRQETQYF